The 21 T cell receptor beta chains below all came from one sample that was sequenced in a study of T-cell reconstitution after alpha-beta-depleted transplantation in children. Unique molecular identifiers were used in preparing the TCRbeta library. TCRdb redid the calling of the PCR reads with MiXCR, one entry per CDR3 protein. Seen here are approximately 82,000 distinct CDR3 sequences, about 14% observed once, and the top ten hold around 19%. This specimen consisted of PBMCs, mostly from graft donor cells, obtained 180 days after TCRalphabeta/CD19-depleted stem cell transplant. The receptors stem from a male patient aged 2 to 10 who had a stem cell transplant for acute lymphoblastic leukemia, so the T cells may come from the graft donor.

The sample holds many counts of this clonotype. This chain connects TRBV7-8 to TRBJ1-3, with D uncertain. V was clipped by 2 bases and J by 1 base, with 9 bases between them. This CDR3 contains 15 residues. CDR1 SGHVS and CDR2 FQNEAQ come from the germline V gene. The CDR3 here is CASSLNGVSGNTIYF. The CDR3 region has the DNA TGTGCCAGCAGCTTAAATGGGGTGTCTGGAAACACCATATATTTT. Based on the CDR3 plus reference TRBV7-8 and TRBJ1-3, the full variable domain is GAGVSQSPRYKVAKRGQDVALRCDPISGHVSLFWYQQALGQGPEFLTYFQNEAQLDKSGLPSDRFFAERPEGSVSTLKIQRTQQEDSAVYLCASSLNGVSGNTIYFGEGSWLTVV.

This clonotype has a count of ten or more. CDR3 region: CASTGRTGTQPQHF. The DNA of the CDR3 is TGTGCCAGCACGGGACGGACGGGGACTCAGCCCCAGCATTTT. This chain links TRBV28 with TRBJ1-5; a weak D match, TRBD1 (5 bases). Trimming cost V 7 bases and J 6 bases, with 16 bases left between them. CDR3 length: 14 amino acids. The germline V gene encodes CDR1 MDHEN and CDR2 SYDVKM. Together with reference TRBV28 and TRBJ1-5, the CDR3 gives the full variable domain: DVKVTQSSRYLVKRTGEKVFLECVQDMDHENMFWYRQDPGLGLRLIYFSYDVKMKEKGDIPEGYSVSREKKERFSLILESASTNQTSMYLCASTGRTGTQPQHFGDGTRLSIL.

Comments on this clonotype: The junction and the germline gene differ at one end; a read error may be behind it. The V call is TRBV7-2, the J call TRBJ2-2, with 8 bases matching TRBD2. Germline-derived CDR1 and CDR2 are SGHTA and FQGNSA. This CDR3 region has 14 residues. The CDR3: CAGSPGGPTGELFF. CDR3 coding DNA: TGTGCCGGCAGCCCGGGGGGGCCCACCGGGGAGCTGTTTTTT.

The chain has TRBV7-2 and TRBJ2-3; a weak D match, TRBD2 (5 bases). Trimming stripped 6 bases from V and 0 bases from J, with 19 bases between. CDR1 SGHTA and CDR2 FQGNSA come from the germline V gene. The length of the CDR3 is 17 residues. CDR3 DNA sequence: TGTGCCAGCAGGCCCCGGGGAGTTTCCCTTAGCACAGATACGCAGTATTTT. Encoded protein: CASRPRGVSLSTDTQYF.

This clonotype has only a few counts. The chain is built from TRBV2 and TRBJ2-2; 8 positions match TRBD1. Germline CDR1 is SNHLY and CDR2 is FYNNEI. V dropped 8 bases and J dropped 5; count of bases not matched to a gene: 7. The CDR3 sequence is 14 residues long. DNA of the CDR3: TGTGCCAGCGGACAGGGATGGGGAACCGGGGAGCTGTTTTTT. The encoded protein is CASGQGWGTGELFF.

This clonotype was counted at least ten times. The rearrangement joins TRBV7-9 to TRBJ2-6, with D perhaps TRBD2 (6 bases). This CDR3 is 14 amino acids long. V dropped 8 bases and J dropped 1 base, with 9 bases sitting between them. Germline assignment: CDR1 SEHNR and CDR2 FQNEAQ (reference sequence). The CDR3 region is CASSGGSGANVLTF. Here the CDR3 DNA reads TGTGCCAGCTCTGGGGGGTCTGGGGCCAACGTCCTGACTTTC.

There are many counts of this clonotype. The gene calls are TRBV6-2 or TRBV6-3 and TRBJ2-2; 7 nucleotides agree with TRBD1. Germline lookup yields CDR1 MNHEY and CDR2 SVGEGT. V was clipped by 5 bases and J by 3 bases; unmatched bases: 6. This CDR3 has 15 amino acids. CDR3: CASSPNRGYTGELFF. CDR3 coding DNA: TGTGCCAGCAGTCCCAACAGGGGTTACACCGGGGAGCTGTTTTTT.

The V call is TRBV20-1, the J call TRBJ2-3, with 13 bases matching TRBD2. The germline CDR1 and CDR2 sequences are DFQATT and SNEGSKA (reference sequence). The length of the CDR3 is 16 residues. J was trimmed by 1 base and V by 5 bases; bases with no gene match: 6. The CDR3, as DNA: TGCAGTGCTGGAACCGGGACTAGCGGGGGCACAGATACGCAGTATTTT. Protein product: CSAGTGTSGGTDTQYF.

The DNA of the CDR3 is TGTGCCGCTCAGGGGATTTACACTGAAGCTTTCTTT. Its translation: CAAQGIYTEAFF. The chain carries TRBV12-5 and TRBJ1-1; maybe TRBD1 (6 bases). The CDR3 loop spans 12 amino acids. Germline values: CDR1 LGHNT, CDR2 FRNRAP. The variable domain in full, completed from reference TRBV12-5 and TRBJ1-1, reads DARVTQTPRHKVTEMGQEVTMRCQPILGHNTVFWYRQTMMQGLELLAYFRNRAPLDDSGMPKDRFSAEMPDATLATLKIQPSEPRDSAVYFCAAQGIYTEAFFGQGTRLTVV.

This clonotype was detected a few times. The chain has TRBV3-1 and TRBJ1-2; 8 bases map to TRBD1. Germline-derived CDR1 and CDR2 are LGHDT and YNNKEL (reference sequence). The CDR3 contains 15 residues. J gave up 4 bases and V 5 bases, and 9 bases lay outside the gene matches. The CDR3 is CASSSWRDRTYGYTF. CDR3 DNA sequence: TGTGCCAGCAGCTCCTGGAGGGACAGGACCTATGGCTACACCTTC. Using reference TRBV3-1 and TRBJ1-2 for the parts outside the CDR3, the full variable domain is DTAVSQTPKYLVTQMGNDKSIKCEQNLGHDTMYWYKQDSKKFLKIMFSYNNKELIINETVPNRFSPKSPDKAHLNLHINSLELGDSAVYFCASSSWRDRTYGYTFGSGTRLTVV.

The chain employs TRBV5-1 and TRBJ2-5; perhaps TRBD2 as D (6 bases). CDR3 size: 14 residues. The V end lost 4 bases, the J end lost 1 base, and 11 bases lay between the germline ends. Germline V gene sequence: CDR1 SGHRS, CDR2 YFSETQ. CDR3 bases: TGCGCCAGCAGCCCAGCGGGTTCCCAAGAGACCCAGTACTTC. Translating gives CASSPAGSQETQYF.

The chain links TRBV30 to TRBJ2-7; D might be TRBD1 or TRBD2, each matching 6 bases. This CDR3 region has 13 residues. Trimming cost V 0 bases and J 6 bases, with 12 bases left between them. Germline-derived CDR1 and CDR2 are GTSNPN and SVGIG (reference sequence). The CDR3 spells CAWSVGGVGEQYF. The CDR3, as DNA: TGTGCCTGGAGTGTGGGGGGCGTGGGCGAGCAGTACTTC.

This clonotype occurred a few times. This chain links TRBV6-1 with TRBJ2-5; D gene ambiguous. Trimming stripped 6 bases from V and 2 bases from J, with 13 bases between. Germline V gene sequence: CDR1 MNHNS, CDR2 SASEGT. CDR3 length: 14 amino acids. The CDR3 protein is CASRSTWGQETQYF. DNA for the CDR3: TGTGCCAGCAGATCCACCTGGGGACAAGAGACCCAGTACTTC.

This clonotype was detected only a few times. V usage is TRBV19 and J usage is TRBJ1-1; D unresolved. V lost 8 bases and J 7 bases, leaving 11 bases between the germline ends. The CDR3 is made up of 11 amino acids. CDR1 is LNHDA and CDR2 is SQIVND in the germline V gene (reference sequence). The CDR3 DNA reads TGTGCCAGTTTCGGCGCCCTTGAAGCTTTCTTT. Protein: CASFGALEAFF.

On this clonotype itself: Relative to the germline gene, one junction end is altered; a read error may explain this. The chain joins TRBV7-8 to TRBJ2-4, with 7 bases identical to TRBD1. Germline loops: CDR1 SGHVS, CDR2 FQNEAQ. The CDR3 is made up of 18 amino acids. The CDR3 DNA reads TGTGCCAGCAGCTTAGAGGCCTACAGGGGCGAAGCCAAACACATTCAGTACTTC. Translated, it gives CASSLEAYRGEAKHIQYF.

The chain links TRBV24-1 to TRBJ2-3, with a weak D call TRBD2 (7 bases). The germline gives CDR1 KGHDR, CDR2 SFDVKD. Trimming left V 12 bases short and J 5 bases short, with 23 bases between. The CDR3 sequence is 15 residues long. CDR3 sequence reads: CAASKPGGHGDTQYF. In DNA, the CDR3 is TGTGCCGCCTCAAAGCCGGGGGGCCATGGAGATACGCAGTATTTT.

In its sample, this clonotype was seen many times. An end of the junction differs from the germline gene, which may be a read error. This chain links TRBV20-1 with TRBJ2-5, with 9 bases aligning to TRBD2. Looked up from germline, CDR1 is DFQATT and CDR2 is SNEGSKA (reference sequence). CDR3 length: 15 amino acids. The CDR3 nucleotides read TGCAGTGCCAGAGATATGTTAGCGGGAGTCGAGACCCAGTACTTC. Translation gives CSARDMLAGVETQYF.

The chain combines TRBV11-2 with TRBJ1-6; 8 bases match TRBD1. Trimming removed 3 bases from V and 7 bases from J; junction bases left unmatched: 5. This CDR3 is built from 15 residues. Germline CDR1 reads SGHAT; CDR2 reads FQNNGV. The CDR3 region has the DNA TGTGCCAGCAGCTTCGCCGGGACAGGAAATTCACCCCTCCACTTT. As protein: CASSFAGTGNSPLHF.

This CDR3 is CASSKTGVGGGGAYNEQFF. The CDR3 DNA is TGCGCCAGCAGCAAGACAGGGGTAGGGGGCGGGGGGGCCTACAATGAGCAGTTCTTC. The chain uses TRBV5-1 and TRBJ2-1, with D possibly matching TRBD2 (9 bases). The V end lost 4 bases, the J end lost 2 bases, and 25 bases lay between the germline ends. There are 19 residues in the CDR3. Germline CDR1 SGHRS, CDR2 YFSETQ.

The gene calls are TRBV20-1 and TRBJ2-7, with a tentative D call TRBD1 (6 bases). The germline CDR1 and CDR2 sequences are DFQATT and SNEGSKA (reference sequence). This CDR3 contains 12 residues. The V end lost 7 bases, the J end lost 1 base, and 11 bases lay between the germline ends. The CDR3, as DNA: TGCAGTGGGATAAGGGGGTCCTACGAGCAGTACTTC. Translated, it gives CSGIRGSYEQYF.

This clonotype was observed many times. The CDR3 DNA follows: TGTGCCTGGAGTGGAGCGGGGTACGAGCAGTACTTC. The encoded protein is CAWSGAGYEQYF. The chain combines TRBV30 with TRBJ2-7, with 7 bases that match TRBD2. The ends lost 1 base at V and 4 bases at J; junction bases unmatched: 1. Germline loops: CDR1 GTSNPN, CDR2 SVGIG (reference sequence). This CDR3 comprises 12 residues.